The T cell receptor (beta chain) under discussion was sequenced for a study of human T cells and chemical hapten exposure. At the level of the study: Donors were sensitized with 2% DPC on the upper inner arm. DPC at 0.01% went onto the upper back in patch tests, read at 6 days. Study results and limitations: Expanded TCRs produced significantly more large CDR3 similarity clusters than controls did. Once DPC sensitization occurred, TCRs above 1 in 1000 frequency showed no change.

TCRdb processed the RACE reads anew with MiXCR; each CDR3 protein has one entry. The data contain around 39,000 distinct CDR3 sequences, more than 6% of them singletons. Time point: patch test 1, 2 weeks after DPC sensitization. Treatment specified: therapeutic diphenylcyclopropenone sensitization with weekly scalp DPC. The template was total RNA from unfractionated whole blood. This CDR3 is built from 15 residues. J gave up 5 bases and V 1 base, and 5 bases lay outside the gene matches. Germline values: CDR1 SGHTA, CDR2 FQGNSA. This clonotype showed up many times. As yet, its antigen is unknown. V usage is TRBV7-2 and J usage is TRBJ2-7; 10 bases match TRBD2. Sequencing was performed on whole blood, taken in connection with sensitization to the hapten diphenylcyclopropenone (DPC). The clonotype was recovered from a woman aged 25 to 39 with alopecia areata. Some clones in this sample may be carry-over from other donors' samples. This CDR3 reads CASSLGAGTSDEQYF. CDR3 in DNA: TGTGCCAGCAGCTTAGGAGCCGGGACTAGCGACGAGCAGTACTTC.